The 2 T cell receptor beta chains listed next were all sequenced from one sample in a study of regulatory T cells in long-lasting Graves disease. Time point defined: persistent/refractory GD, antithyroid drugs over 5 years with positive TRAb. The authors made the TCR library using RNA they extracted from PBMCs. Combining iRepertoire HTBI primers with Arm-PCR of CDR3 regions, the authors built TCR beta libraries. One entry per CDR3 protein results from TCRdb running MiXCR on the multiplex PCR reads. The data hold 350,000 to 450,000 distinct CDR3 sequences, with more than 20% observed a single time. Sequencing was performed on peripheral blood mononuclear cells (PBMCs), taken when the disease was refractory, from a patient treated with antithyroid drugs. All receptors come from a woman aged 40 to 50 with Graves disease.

CDR3 nucleotide sequence: TGTGCCATCAGTGTGATGAGCGGGAGCTCCTACAATGAGCAGTTCTTC. Protein sequence: CAISVMSGSSYNEQFF. The gene calls are TRBV10-3 and TRBJ2-1; TRBD2 matches 8 bases. The V gene's germline CDR1 is ENHRY and CDR2 SYGVKD. With 4 bases clipped from V and 0 bases from J, the junction kept 5 bases outside the gene matches. The CDR3 extends over 16 amino acids.

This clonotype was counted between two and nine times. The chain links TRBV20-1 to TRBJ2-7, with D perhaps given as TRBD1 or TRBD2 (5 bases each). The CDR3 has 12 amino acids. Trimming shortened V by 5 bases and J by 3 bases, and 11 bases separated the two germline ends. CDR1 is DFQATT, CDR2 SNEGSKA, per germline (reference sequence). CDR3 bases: TGCAGTGCTCTCAGAGGGGTCTACGAGCAGTACTTC. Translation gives CSALRGVYEQYF.